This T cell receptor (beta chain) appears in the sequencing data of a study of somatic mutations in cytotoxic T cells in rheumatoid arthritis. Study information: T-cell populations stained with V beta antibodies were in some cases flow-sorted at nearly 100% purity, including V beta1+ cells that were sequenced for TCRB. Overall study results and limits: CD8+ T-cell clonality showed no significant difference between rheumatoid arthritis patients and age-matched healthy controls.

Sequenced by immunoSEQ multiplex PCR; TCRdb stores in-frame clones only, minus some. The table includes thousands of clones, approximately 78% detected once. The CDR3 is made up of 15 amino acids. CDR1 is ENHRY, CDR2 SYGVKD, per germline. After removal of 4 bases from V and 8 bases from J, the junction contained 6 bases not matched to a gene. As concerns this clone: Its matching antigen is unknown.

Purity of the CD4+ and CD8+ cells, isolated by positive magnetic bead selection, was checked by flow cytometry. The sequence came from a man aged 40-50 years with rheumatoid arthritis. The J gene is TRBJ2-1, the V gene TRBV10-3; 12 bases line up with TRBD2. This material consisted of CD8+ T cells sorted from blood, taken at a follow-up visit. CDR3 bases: TGTGCCATCAGTGTCCCTAGCGGGAGGGCTGATGAGCAGTTCTTC. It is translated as CAISVPSGRADEQFF.